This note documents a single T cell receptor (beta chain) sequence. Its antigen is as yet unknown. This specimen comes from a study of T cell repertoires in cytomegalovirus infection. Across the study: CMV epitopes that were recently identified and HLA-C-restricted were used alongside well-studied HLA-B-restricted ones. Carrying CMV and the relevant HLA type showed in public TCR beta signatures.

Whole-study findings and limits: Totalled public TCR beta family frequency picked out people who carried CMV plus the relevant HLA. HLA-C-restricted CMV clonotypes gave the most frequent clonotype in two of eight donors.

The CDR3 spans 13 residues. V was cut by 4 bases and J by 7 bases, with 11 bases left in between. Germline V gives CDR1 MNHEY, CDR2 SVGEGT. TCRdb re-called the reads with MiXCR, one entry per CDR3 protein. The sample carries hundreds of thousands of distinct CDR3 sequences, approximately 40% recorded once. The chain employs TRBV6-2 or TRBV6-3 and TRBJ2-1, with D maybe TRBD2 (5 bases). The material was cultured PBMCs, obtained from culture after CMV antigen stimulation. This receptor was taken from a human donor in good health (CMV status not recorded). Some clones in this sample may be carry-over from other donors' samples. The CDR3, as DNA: TGTGCCAGCAGTTCCGTTCGAGGGAATGAGCAGTTCTTC. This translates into CASSSVRGNEQFF.